Shown below are 8 T cell receptor beta chains from a single sample sequenced in a study of blood T cell repertoires in COVID-19. Sequencing was performed with immunoSEQ multiplex PCR; in TCRdb, only in-frame clones are kept and a portion is missing. The sample records approximately 140,000 clones, approximately 86% being singletons. What was sequenced was PBMCs or T cells enriched from blood (not recorded which). These receptors all stem from a woman aged 40 to 50 who had been exposed to COVID-19.

V and J are TRBV11-2 and TRBJ2-7; D unclear. Germline-derived CDR1 and CDR2 are SGHAT and FQNNGV. The CDR3 runs to 15 residues. The V end was cut by 5 bases, the J end by 0 bases, with 14 bases between. Written as DNA, the CDR3 is TGTGCCAGCAGCCCGAGCGTGGTGAGCTCCTACGAGCAGTACTTC. It specifies CASSPSVVSSYEQYF.

The chain is built from TRBV25-1 and TRBJ2-2; 7 bases agree with TRBD1. The germline gives CDR1 MGHDK, CDR2 SYGVNS. The ends lost 5 bases at V and 3 bases at J; junction bases unmatched: 9. The CDR3 runs 16 residues. As DNA, the CDR3 is TGTGCCAGCAGTAAGACCGGGACAGCCTACACCGGGGAGCTGTTTTTT. Its protein is CASSKTGTAYTGELFF.

The chain joins TRBV19 to TRBJ1-4; D gene uncertain. Trimming removed 7 bases from V and 5 bases from J, with 17 bases in between. The CDR3 totals 15 residues. Germline-derived CDR1 and CDR2 are LNHDA and SQIVND (reference sequence). In DNA, the CDR3 is TGTGCCAGTATCAGAAAGCCAGGTGGAAATGAAAAACTGTTTTTT. Its protein is CASIRKPGGNEKLFF.

The chain is built from TRBV28 and TRBJ2-7, with D possibly being TRBD1 (5 bases). The CDR3 is 14 amino acids. Germline lookup yields CDR1 MDHEN and CDR2 SYDVKM. The V end lost 3 bases, the J end lost 4 bases, and 13 bases lay between the germline ends. The CDR3 sequence is CASSFPRDWYEQYF. The CDR3 bases are TGTGCCAGCAGTTTTCCCAGGGATTGGTACGAGCAGTACTTC.

The chain links TRBV6-5 to TRBJ1-2; 8 bases are a match to TRBD1. V was pared by 3 bases and J by 7 bases, with 10 bases of the junction left unmatched. The CDR3 runs 15 residues. CDR1 and CDR2 from the germline V gene are MNHEY and SVGAGI. The chain's CDR3 is CASSYFTQGAGGYTF. The DNA for the CDR3 is TGTGCCAGCAGTTATTTCACCCAGGGGGCGGGTGGCTACACCTTC.

This chain links TRBV7-9 with TRBJ2-2, with TRBD1 matching over 7 bases. Germline lookup yields CDR1 SEHNR and CDR2 FQNEAQ (reference sequence). Unmatched junction bases numbered 19, after V lost 4 bases and J lost 5 bases. The CDR3 is 19 amino acids. The CDR3 DNA follows: TGTGCCAGCAGCTCCTCTGGGGTCGGAAGGGGGCCAGGGACCGGGGAGCTGTTTTTT. Encoded protein: CASSSSGVGRGPGTGELFF.

The chain links TRBV6-2 or TRBV6-3 to TRBJ2-5; TRBD1 agrees at 8 bases. The CDR3 has 14 amino acids. Per germline, CDR1 MNHEY and CDR2 SVGEGT. V was pared by 6 bases and J by 2 bases, with 5 bases of the junction left unmatched. The chain's CDR3 is CASSRDRGQETQYF. CDR3 sequence (DNA): TGTGCCAGCAGCAGAGACAGGGGACAAGAGACCCAGTACTTC.

This clone was counted between two and nine times. J is TRBJ1-2 and V is TRBV7-2; 7 positions match TRBD1. Germline CDR1 and CDR2: SGHTA and FQGNSA. V lost 5 bases, J lost 8 bases, and 8 bases stayed unmatched. The length of the CDR3 is 13 residues. CDR3 amino acids: CASSGQATGGYTF. In DNA form, the CDR3 reads TGTGCCAGCAGCGGACAGGCAACGGGCGGCTACACCTTC.